This TCR beta chain was recorded in a study of identical twins. Study-level points and caveats: Models predicted less out-of-frame TCR alpha sharing in monozygotic twins than was found.

This CDR3 is built from 12 residues. The germline V gene has CDR1 SGHDT and CDR2 YYEEEE. V was pared by 4 bases and J by 8 bases, with 13 bases between. Comments on this clonotype: Its matching antigen is unknown.

In TCRdb, the 5' RACE reads were re-called with MiXCR into one record per CDR3 protein. The sample includes some 460,000 distinct CDR3 sequences, 11% to 15% seen only once; the top ten take over 0.5%. The same specimen was also included in a second study, on yellow fever vaccine responses in identical twins.

This rearrangement joins TRBV5-6 to TRBJ2-7; D uncertain. The specimen sequenced was CD4+ T cells sorted from blood. This clonotype was obtained from a young woman in good health. The chain's CDR3 is CASSRVGEKQYF. DNA for the CDR3: TGTGCCAGCAGCCGAGTAGGAGAAAAGCAGTACTTC.